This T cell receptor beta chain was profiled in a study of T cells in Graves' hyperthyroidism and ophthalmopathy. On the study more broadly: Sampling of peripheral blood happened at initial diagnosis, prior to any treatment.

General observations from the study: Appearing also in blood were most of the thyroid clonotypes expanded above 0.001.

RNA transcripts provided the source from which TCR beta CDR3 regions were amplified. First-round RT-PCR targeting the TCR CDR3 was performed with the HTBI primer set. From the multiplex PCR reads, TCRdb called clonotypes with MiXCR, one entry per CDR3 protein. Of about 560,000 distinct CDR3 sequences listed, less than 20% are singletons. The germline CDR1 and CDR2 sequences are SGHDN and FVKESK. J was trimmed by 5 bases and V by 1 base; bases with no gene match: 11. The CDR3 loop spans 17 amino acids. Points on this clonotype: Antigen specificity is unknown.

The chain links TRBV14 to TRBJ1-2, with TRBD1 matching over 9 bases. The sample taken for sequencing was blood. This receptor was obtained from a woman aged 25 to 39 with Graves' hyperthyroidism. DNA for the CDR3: TGTGCCAGCAGCCAAGGAAAAACCGGGACAGGGCTTTATGGCTACACCTTC. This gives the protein CASSQGKTGTGLYGYTF. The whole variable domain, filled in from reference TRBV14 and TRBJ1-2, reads EAGVTQFPSHSVIEKGQTVTLRCDPISGHDNLYWYRRVMGKEIKFLLHFVKESKQDESGMPNNRFLAERTGGTYSTLKVQPAELEDSGVYFCASSQGKTGTGLYGYTFGSGTRLTVV.